This T cell receptor (beta chain) was sequenced for a study of shared clonotypes between healthy human individuals (dated by TCRdb to 2018 to 2020). In terms of the full investigation: A few men and a couple of women, aged 18 to 49 years, made up the cohort. For each donor, CD4 naive and CD4 memory were each given three plates, CD8 naive was given two plates, and CD8 memory was given one plate. Blood TCR repertoires of a handful of healthy adults were deeply sequenced to estimate repertoire size and the extent of clonotype sharing between individuals. Libraries were prepared and TCR repertoires were sequenced by different laboratories using diverse techniques, in order to increase sequencing depth and limit assay-specific biases. Per donor, leukapheresis produced somewhere between about 0.85 and 9.5 billion PBMCs.

Using the deep immunoSEQ assay, multiplex PCR amplified TCR CDR3 regions from genomic DNA. Extracted genomic DNA from each cell subset was distributed evenly across all wells of several immunoSEQ 96-well plates, and each plate was treated as a replicate. For sorted subsets, roughly 0.2 ug genomic DNA, equal to 25,000 to 35,000 T cell genomes, was loaded into each replicate PCR. The purified libraries were quantified using a Qubit 3.0 fluorometer, sized with a Bioanalyzer 2100, and then quantified again using the KAPA Library Quantification kit. Every immunoSEQ 96-well plate was sequenced on a separate single-read 150-cycle Illumina NextSeq 550 flow cell. The authors processed their data as follows. The immunoSEQ output contained only junctional sequences without quality scores, so filtering could not match that applied to full-length reads. Sequences were annotated with PyIR, a Python wrapper for IgBLAST v1.9, and V/J genes and CDR3 were assigned using IMGT germline references. Reads with weak V/J assignments (E-value above 1e-6), missing CDR3, stop codons, out-of-frame junctions, or ambiguous translated residues were removed. V3J clonotypes were defined as sequences sharing an identical inferred V gene, J gene, and CDR3 amino acid sequence. Percentage overlap between repertoires was computed as shared unique clonotypes divided by the size of the smaller repertoire. Repertoire richness was assessed with RTK rarefaction, the Chao1 estimator, and Recon v2.1 estimates of unobserved clonotypes. Generation probabilities for all TCRbeta clonotypes obtained by the gDNA method from four donors were computed using OLGA. Entries here come from immuneACCESS through TCRdb and include only in-frame sequences with V and J called. Some clones fail to appear in such tables; in the studies checked, an unresolved V gene covers under half of the shortfall, and the cause of the remainder is unknown. V, J and clone size derive from that table, while D and trimming were established from the DNA sequence. Counted in this sample were some 2.1 million clones; roughly 94% of them appeared once. Jointly, the top ten make up more than 0.95% of the sample.

CD8 naive samples consisted of CD45RO-negative cells that were positively selected for CCR7, yielding a CD45RA+CCR7+ population without TemRA cells. The donors were healthy, HIV-negative adults who had no recently reported acute infections or vaccinations. Every donor was a Caucasian adult living in Nashville, Tennessee, USA. After blood collection by leukapheresis, PBMCs were isolated using Ficoll-Histopaque density gradient centrifugation and then cryopreserved in the vapor phase of liquid nitrogen. Analytical flow cytometry was used to check the purity and quantity of every magnetically sorted T cell population. Genomic DNA was isolated from every sorted fraction and measured by UV absorbance on a Nanodrop 2000c. To note about this clone: Its recognized antigen is unknown. One base away there is no much larger clone; base qualities are not given.

What the study reported, not specific to this receptor: When several donors were compared, the shared fraction of clonotypes was 5% to 6.5% for naive CD4, roughly 3.4% for naive CD8, about 2.4% for memory CD4, and 0.4% for memory CD8. Based on pairwise subsampling, the degree of clonotype sharing among donors was expected to be affected by sequencing depth. The small number of donors limited the genetic and exposure-history diversity represented. Higher generation probabilities were observed for clonotypes shared by all four sorted-subset donors than for non-shared clonotypes. Sampling was restricted to blood, and TCR repertoires in tissue are likely to differ from TCR repertoires in blood. Rarefaction of sorted-subset datasets indicated incomplete sequencing despite the large sequencing depth. Naive subsets generally had larger estimated clonotype richness than memory subsets.

Measured from the cysteine to the phenylalanine, the CDR3 is 15 residues long. CDR3 DNA only is kept here, 45 bases in frame from base 1. Relative to germline, V is 2 bases shorter and J is 3 bases shorter, with 14 bases between their ends. CDR1 and CDR2, looked up from the germline V gene (reference sequence), are MNHEY and SMNVEV. Sequenced sample: naive CD8+ T cells sorted from blood. Taken with the paper, the label for cell subset or site translates to: CD45RA+CCR7+. This chain joins TRBV27 to TRBJ2-7; the D gene is perhaps TRBD2, from 5 matching bases. The sequence derives from a young man in good health. The CDR3 is CASSLGSPSLYEQYF. The DNA reads TGTGCCAGCAGTTTAGGGTCTCCTAGCCTCTACGAGCAGTACTTC.